These 2 T cell receptor beta chains were sequenced from one sample in a study of T cells after yellow fever vaccination. Each CDR3 protein gets one entry after TCRdb re-called the 5' RACE reads with MiXCR. The sample gives roughly 500,000 distinct CDR3 sequences, about 19% of which show up once; approximately 14% is in the top ten. Material: PBMCs, obtained 15 days after the yellow fever booster vaccination. These receptors were obtained from a young man who received the YFV17D yellow fever vaccine.

The chain recombines TRBV5-4 with TRBJ2-7; 10 nucleotides match TRBD1. The CDR3 consists of 15 residues. Germline trimming cut 4 bases from V and 6 bases from J; bases unmatched to any gene: 10. CDR1 is SGHNT, CDR2 YYREEE, per germline (reference sequence). The CDR3 region is CASSPSGTGEVEQYF. The DNA for the CDR3 is TGTGCCAGCAGCCCCTCCGGGACAGGGGAAGTCGAGCAGTACTTC.

There are a few counts of this clonotype. The gene calls are TRBV27 and TRBJ2-3; TRBD2 might be the D (5 bases). The CDR3 length is 15 residues. Per germline, CDR1 MNHEY and CDR2 SMNVEV (reference sequence). The V gene lost 6 bases and the J gene lost 6 bases, with 19 bases spanning the gap. CDR3 sequence (DNA): TGTGCCAGCAGGGAGTCGTTGGAGGAGCGCGATACGCAGTATTTT. Translating it yields CASRESLEERDTQYF.